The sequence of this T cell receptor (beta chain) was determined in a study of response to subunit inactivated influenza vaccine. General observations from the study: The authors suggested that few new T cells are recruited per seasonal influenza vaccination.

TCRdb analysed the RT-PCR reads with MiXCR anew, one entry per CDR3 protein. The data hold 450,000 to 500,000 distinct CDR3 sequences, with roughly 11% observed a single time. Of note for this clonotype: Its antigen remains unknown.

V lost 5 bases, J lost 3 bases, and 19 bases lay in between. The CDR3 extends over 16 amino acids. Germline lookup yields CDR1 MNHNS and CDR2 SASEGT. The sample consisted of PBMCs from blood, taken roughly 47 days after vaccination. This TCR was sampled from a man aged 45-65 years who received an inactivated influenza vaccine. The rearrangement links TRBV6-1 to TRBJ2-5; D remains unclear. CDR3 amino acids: CASSPTFAVHKETQYF. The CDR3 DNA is TGTGCCAGCAGTCCGACTTTCGCCGTACATAAAGAGACCCAGTACTTC.